The text below deals with one T cell receptor beta chain. The data belong to a study of T cell responses to AZD1222 COVID-19 vaccine. This CDR3 region has 12 residues. With 8 bases removed from V and 0 bases from J, the gap between germline ends came to 5 bases. Germline CDR1 is MDHEN and CDR2 is SYDVKM. TCRdb's copy holds only in-frame clones and misses some; the assay was immunoSEQ multiplex PCR. The sample has over 150,000 clones; 90% to 95% are singletons. The J gene is TRBJ2-1, the V gene TRBV28, with D uncertain. This TCR was recovered from an adult in good health. This sample comprised peripheral blood, obtained on day 0 of MenACWY control vaccination. The CDR3 protein is CASRSSYNEQFF. The CDR3 bases are TGTGCCAGCCGCAGCTCCTACAATGAGCAGTTCTTC.